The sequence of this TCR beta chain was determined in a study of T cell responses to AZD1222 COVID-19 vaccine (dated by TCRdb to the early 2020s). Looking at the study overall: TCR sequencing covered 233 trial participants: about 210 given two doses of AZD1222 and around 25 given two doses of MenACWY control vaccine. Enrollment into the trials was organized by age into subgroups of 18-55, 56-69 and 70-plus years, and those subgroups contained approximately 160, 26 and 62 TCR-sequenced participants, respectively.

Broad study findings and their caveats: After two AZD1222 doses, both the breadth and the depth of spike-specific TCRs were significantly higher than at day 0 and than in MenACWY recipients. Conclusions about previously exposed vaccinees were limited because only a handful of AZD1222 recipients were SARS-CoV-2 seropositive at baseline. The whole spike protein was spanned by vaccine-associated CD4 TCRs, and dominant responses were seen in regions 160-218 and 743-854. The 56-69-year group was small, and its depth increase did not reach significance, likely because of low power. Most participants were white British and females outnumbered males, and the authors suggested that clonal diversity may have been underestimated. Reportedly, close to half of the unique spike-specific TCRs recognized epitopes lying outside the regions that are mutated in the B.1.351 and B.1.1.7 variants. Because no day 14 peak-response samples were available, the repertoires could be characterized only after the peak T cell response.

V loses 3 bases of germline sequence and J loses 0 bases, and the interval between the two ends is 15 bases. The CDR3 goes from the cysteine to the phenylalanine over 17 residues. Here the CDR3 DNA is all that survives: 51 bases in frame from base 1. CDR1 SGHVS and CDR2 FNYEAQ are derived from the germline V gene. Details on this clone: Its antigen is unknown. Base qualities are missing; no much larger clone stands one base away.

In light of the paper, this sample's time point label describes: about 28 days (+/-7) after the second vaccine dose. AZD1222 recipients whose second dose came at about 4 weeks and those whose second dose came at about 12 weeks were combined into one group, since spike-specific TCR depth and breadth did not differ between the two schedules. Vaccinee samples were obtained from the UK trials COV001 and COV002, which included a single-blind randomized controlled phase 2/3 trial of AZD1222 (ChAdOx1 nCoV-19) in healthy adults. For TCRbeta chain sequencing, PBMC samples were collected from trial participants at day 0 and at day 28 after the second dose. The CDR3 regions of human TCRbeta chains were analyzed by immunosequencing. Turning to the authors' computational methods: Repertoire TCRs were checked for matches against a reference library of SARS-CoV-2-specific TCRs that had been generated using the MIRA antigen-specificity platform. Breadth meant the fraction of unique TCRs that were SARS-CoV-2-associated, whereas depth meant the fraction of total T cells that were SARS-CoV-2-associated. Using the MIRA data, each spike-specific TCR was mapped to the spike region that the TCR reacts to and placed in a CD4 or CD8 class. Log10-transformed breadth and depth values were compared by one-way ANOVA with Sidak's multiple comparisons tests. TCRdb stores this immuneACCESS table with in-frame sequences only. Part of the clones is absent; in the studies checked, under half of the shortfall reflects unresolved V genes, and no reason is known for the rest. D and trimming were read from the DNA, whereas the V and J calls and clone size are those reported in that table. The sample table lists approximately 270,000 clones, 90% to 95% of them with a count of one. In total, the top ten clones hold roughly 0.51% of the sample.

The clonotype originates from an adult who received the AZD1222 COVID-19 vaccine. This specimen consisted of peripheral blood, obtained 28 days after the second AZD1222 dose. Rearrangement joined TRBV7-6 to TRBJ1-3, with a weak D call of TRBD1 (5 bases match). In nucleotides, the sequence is TGTGCCAGCAGCTTCTTAGGCCCAGGGATCTCTGGAAACACCATATATTTT. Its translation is CASSFLGPGISGNTIYF. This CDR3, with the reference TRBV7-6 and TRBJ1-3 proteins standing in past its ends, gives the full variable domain GAGVSQSPRYKVTKRGQDVALRCDPISGHVSLYWYRQALGQGPEFLTYFNYEAQQDKSGLPNDRFSAERPEGSISTLTIQRTEQRDSAMYRCASSFLGPGISGNTIYFGEGSWLTVV.